The T cell receptor beta chain described here comes from a study of T cell responses to AZD1222 COVID-19 vaccine. Study findings and constraints: CD4 TCRs linked to vaccination spanned spike, dominating at 160-218 and 743-854. Females outnumbered males among donors, who were mostly white British; clonal diversity was possibly underestimated. Unmutated variant regions are reportedly targeted by nearly half of spike-specific TCRs.

Assay used: immunoSEQ multiplex PCR; TCRdb lists only in-frame clones, some missing. The sample shows approximately 150,000 clones, around 92% of them seen only once. Trimming removed 4 bases at V and 0 bases at J, with 10 bases between. The V gene's germline CDR1 is MGHRA and CDR2 YSYEKL. CDR3 length equals 16 residues. In regard to this clone: What it recognizes is unknown.

The receptor's source is an adult in good health. The material sequenced was peripheral blood, taken on day 0 of AZD1222 vaccination. The chain recombines TRBV4-1 with TRBJ1-6, with D maybe TRBD1 (5 bases). CDR3 loop: CASSPPRGSYNSPLHF. The CDR3 nucleotides are TGCGCCAGCAGCCCGCCAAGGGGCTCCTATAATTCACCCCTCCACTTT.